What follows are 29 T cell receptor beta chains derived from one specimen sequenced in a study of blood T cell repertoires in COVID-19. Method: immunoSEQ multiplex PCR; TCRdb's copy keeps in-frame clones and lacks some. Here the sample spans 110,000 or so clones, 75% to 90% being singletons. The sequenced material came from peripheral blood. The source of these receptors is a woman aged 60-75 years with COVID-19, enrolled during active disease.

This clone was seen once. Here the CDR3 DNA reads TGTGCCACCACAAGACAGGGGGACACCGGGGAGCTGTTTTTT. This translates into CATTRQGDTGELFF. The chain combines TRBV24-1 with TRBJ2-2; 9 bases are a match to TRBD1. CDR3 size: 14 residues. V was clipped by 8 bases and J by 3 bases; unmatched bases: 3. Germline values: CDR1 KGHDR, CDR2 SFDVKD.

The gene calls are TRBV10-3 and TRBJ2-1, with D unclear. This CDR3 spans 14 amino acids. Germline CDR1 is ENHRY and CDR2 is SYGVKD. The V gene lost 3 bases and the J gene lost 8 bases, with 14 bases spanning the gap. The CDR3 region has the DNA TGTGCCATCAGTGACATCCCCTCTAGGTATGAGCAGTTCTTC. Translated, it gives CAISDIPSRYEQFF.

This clone has ten or more counts. The chain combines TRBV6-6 with TRBJ1-5; possible D gene TRBD1, 5 bases. The CDR3 has 14 residues. Germline CDR1 reads MNHNY; CDR2 reads SVGAGI (reference sequence). V lost 5 bases and J lost 1, with 9 bases in between. The CDR3 bases are TGTGCCAGCAGTCAAGGGGTAAGCAATCAGCCCCAGCATTTT. Amino acid sequence: CASSQGVSNQPQHF.

The genes are TRBV6-5 and TRBJ1-2, with D maybe TRBD1 (5 bases). The CDR3 length is 11 residues. With 10 bases removed from V and 7 bases from J, the gap between germline ends came to 13 bases. Germline lookup yields CDR1 MNHEY and CDR2 SVGAGI. For the CDR3, the DNA is TGTGCCACCATGGGGGAGGGTGGCTACACCTTC. Translation: CATMGEGGYTF.

The chain recombines TRBV2 with TRBJ2-1; the D gene is possibly TRBD2 (5 bases). The length of the CDR3 is 14 residues. Germline loops: CDR1 SNHLY, CDR2 FYNNEI. V lost 4 bases, J lost 6 bases, and 13 bases lay in between. The CDR3 here is CASSVNSAGNEQFF. CDR3 DNA sequence: TGTGCCAGCAGTGTGAACAGCGCGGGCAATGAGCAGTTCTTC. The variable domain in full, with the rest retrieved from reference TRBV2 and TRBJ2-1, is EPEVTQTPSHQVTQMGQEVILRCVPISNHLYFYWYRQILGQKVEFLVSFYNNEISEKSEIFDDQFSVERPDGSNFTLKIRSTKLEDSAMYFCASSVNSAGNEQFFGPGTRLTVL.

The V and J genes are TRBV6-5 and TRBJ2-1, with 7 positions matching TRBD1. V lost 4 bases and J lost 5; bases outside the gene matches: 2. This CDR3 contains 13 residues. Germline V gives CDR1 MNHEY, CDR2 SVGAGI. CDR3 coding DNA: TGTGCCAGCAGTTTGGACAGGAACAATGAGCAGTTCTTC. Amino acids: CASSLDRNNEQFF.

With regard to this clone: The same CDR3 also results from other DNA sequences found in this sample. V is TRBV4-1 and J is TRBJ1-1; D not resolved. The germline gives CDR1 MGHRA, CDR2 YSYEKL. The CDR3 extends over 14 amino acids. With 0 bases removed from V and 2 bases from J, the gap between germline ends came to 7 bases. The CDR3 DNA sequence: TGCGCCAGCAGCCAAGATGCGGGTAACACTGAAGCTTTCTTT. Its translation is CASSQDAGNTEAFF.

In this sample, this clone turned up a few times. The chain combines TRBV7-9 with TRBJ2-7; D is ambiguous. This CDR3 is built from 13 residues. V was clipped by 2 bases and J by 3 bases, with 8 bases between them. CDR1 is SEHNR and CDR2 is FQNEAQ in the germline V gene (reference sequence). The CDR3 DNA reads as TGTGCCAGCAGCTTAATGGCCGTCTACGAGCAGTACTTC. Translated: CASSLMAVYEQYF.

V gene TRBV5-4 combines with J gene TRBJ1-1, with D possibly being TRBD1 (5 bases). Trimming stripped 4 bases from V and 6 bases from J, with 16 bases between. The CDR3 has 14 residues. Germline lookup yields CDR1 SGHNT and CDR2 YYREEE (reference sequence). CDR3 coding DNA: TGTGCCAGCAGCACAGGTCCGGGAGTGGCTGAAGCTTTCTTT. It is translated as CASSTGPGVAEAFF.

This clone appeared a single time. This rearrangement joins TRBV7-9 to TRBJ1-1; D unclear. V was pared by 0 bases and J by 2 bases, with 13 bases between. The CDR3 contains 16 residues. Per germline, CDR1 SEHNR and CDR2 FQNEAQ (reference sequence). The CDR3 protein is CASSLALLLVNTEAFF. CDR3 DNA: TGTGCCAGCAGCTTAGCGCTTCTTCTAGTTAACACTGAAGCTTTCTTT.

This clone was detected once. The chain combines TRBV30 with TRBJ1-6; 7 nucleotides agree with TRBD1. Trimming cost V 2 bases and J 6 bases; bases outside gene matches: 4. CDR1 and CDR2 from the germline V gene are GTSNPN and SVGIG (reference sequence). The CDR3 runs to 14 residues. The CDR3 coding sequence is TGTGCCTGGAGTTACGGGACAGCTAATTCACCCCTCCACTTT. Protein product: CAWSYGTANSPLHF.

The chain has TRBV5-1 and TRBJ1-2, with 10 positions matching TRBD1. From germline, CDR1 is SGHRS and CDR2 YFSETQ. The CDR3 consists of 12 residues. V dropped 9 bases and J dropped 4; count of bases not matched to a gene: 3. CDR3 DNA sequence: TGCGCCACCGGGACAGGGGCCTATGGCTACACCTTC. This gives the protein CATGTGAYGYTF.

V is TRBV27 and J is TRBJ1-1, with 9 bases identical to TRBD1. Germline V gene sequence: CDR1 MNHEY, CDR2 SMNVEV (reference sequence). The J segment lost 11 bases and the V segment lost 5 bases, leaving 21 bases of the junction unmatched. This CDR3 is 17 amino acids long. The CDR3 nucleotides read TGTGCCAGCAGTACCCAACTAGATGCCGGGACAGGGTACGAGGCTTTCTTT. It codes for CASSTQLDAGTGYEAFF.

The chain combines TRBV29-1 with TRBJ1-3, with D possibly being TRBD1 (6 bases). The germline V gene encodes CDR1 SQVTM and CDR2 ANQGSEA. Deletions cut 5 bases from V and 0 bases from J, with 11 bases between. There are 14 residues in the CDR3. As DNA, the CDR3 is TGCAGCGTTCGGGACACCTACTCTGGAAACACCATATATTTT. The encoded protein is CSVRDTYSGNTIYF. Complete variable domain (other parts from reference TRBV29-1 and TRBJ1-3): SAVISQKPSRDICQRGTSLTIQCQVDSQVTMMFWYRQQPGQSLTLIATANQGSEATYESGFVIDKFPISRPNLTFSTLTVSNMSPEDSSIYLCSVRDTYSGNTIYFGEGSWLTVV.

V is TRBV3-1 (or the pseudogene TRBV3-2) and J is TRBJ2-3; TRBD2 agrees at 7 bases. The ends lost 1 base at V and 3 bases at J; junction bases unmatched: 7. The V gene's germline CDR1 is LGHDT and CDR2 YNNKEL (reference sequence). CDR3 length equals 16 residues. CDR3 bases: TGTGCCAGCAGCCAAGGGGCGGGGGAAGCAACAGATACGCAGTATTTT. Translated, it gives CASSQGAGEATDTQYF.

V and J are TRBV7-2 and TRBJ1-1; TRBD1 agrees at 11 bases. CDR3 length: 17 amino acids. CDR1 SGHTA and CDR2 FQGNSA come from the germline V gene. With V trimmed by 9 bases and J by 0 bases, 12 bases remained unmatched. For the CDR3, the DNA is TGTGCCAGTCCTGTGGACAGGGGGCTAGACATGAACACTGAAGCTTTCTTT. Translation: CASPVDRGLDMNTEAFF.

In this sample, this clone turned up a few times. The rearrangement uses TRBV5-4 and TRBJ2-7; D not resolved. The germline CDR1 and CDR2 sequences are SGHNT and YYREEE (reference sequence). The CDR3 consists of 13 residues. Trimming removed 0 bases at V and 3 bases at J, with 7 bases between. The CDR3 loop is CASSLDTIYEQYF. The CDR3 DNA reads as TGTGCCAGCAGCTTGGACACGATCTACGAGCAGTACTTC.

The chain joins TRBV7-3 to TRBJ1-5; D unresolved. The germline V gene encodes CDR1 SGHTA and CDR2 FQGTGA. Trimming shortened V by 3 bases and J by 7 bases, and 10 bases separated the two germline ends. This CDR3 region has 13 residues. CDR3 sequence reads: CASSFDGGQPQHF. The CDR3, as DNA: TGTGCCAGCAGCTTCGACGGAGGGCAGCCCCAGCATTTT. Full variable domain (missing parts from reference TRBV7-3 and TRBJ1-5): GAGVSQTPSNKVTEKGKYVELRCDPISGHTALYWYRQSLGQGPEFLIYFQGTGAADDSGLPNDRFFAVRPEGSVSTLKIQRTERGDSAVYLCASSFDGGQPQHFGDGTRLSIL.

There are a few counts of this clone. This chain links TRBV5-4 with TRBJ2-7; 8 nucleotides agree with TRBD1. The CDR3 runs to 14 residues. V was pared by 7 bases and J by 2 bases, with 8 bases of the junction left unmatched. The V gene's germline CDR1 is SGHNT and CDR2 YYREEE (reference sequence). This CDR3 reads CASSHTGGTYEQYF. The CDR3, as DNA: TGTGCCAGCTCCCATACAGGGGGAACCTACGAGCAGTACTTC.

In this sample, this clone turned up once. J is TRBJ2-7 and V is TRBV5-1; TRBD1 aligns across 7 bases. The CDR3 consists of 16 residues. The germline CDR1 and CDR2 sequences are SGHRS and YFSETQ. After removal of 0 bases from V and 2 bases from J, the junction contained 8 bases not matched to a gene. CDR3 in DNA: TGCGCCAGCAGCTTGGACGGACAGGCGACAACCTACGAGCAGTACTTC. This translates into CASSLDGQATTYEQYF. The variable domain in full, completed from reference TRBV5-1 and TRBJ2-7, reads KAGVTQTPRYLIKTRGQQVTLSCSPISGHRSVSWYQQTPGQGLQFLFEYFSETQRNKGNFPGRFSGRQFSNSRSEMNVSTLELGDSALYLCASSLDGQATTYEQYFGPGTRLTVT.

The chain links TRBV3-1 (or the pseudogene TRBV3-2) to TRBJ2-2; D may be TRBD2 (6 bases). The CDR3 has 16 amino acids. V dropped 4 bases and J dropped 1 base, with 13 bases sitting between them. Germline V lookup: CDR1 LGHDT, CDR2 YNNKEL (reference sequence). The CDR3 DNA reads as TGTGCCAGCAGCCCCATCGGGCGGGGGAACACCGGGGAGCTGTTTTTT. It encodes CASSPIGRGNTGELFF.

V is TRBV4-1 and J is TRBJ2-5, with 9 bases lining up with TRBD2. The CDR3 has 15 amino acids. Germline V gene data show CDR1 as MGHRA and CDR2 as YSYEKL. Trimming at V came to 0 bases and at J to 7 bases, leaving 6 bases not matched to a gene. The chain's CDR3 is CASSQEASGAWTQYF. The CDR3 nucleotides read TGCGCCAGCAGCCAAGAGGCTAGCGGGGCGTGGACCCAGTACTTC.

The chain employs TRBV19 and TRBJ1-1, with D perhaps TRBD1 (6 bases). Trimming took off 5 bases at V and 10 bases at J, with 14 bases between the two ends. Germline CDR1 reads LNHDA; CDR2 reads SQIVND (reference sequence). CDR3 size: 12 residues. This CDR3 reads CASSPRQERAFF. The CDR3 bases are TGTGCCAGTAGTCCGCGACAGGAGCGAGCTTTCTTT.

Here the CDR3 DNA reads TGTGCCGGCGGCGGACAGGGCCAAGAGACCCAGTACTTC. Translated: CAGGGQGQETQYF. The chain employs TRBV2 and TRBJ2-5; TRBD1 matches 8 bases. The CDR3 has 13 residues. The V segment lost 11 bases and the J segment 1 base; nucleotides outside the gene matches: 6. The germline gives CDR1 SNHLY, CDR2 FYNNEI.

The chain carries TRBV9 and TRBJ1-2, with a weak D call TRBD1 (6 bases). The CDR3 is made up of 13 amino acids. Germline CDR1 and CDR2: SGDLS and YYNGEE. Trimming removed 0 bases at V and 8 bases at J, with 11 bases between. CDR3: CASSVAGELGYTF. The CDR3, as DNA: TGTGCCAGCAGCGTAGCAGGGGAGCTGGGCTACACCTTC.

The chain employs TRBV19 and TRBJ2-1; 9 bases align to TRBD2. The V gene's germline CDR1 is LNHDA and CDR2 SQIVND (reference sequence). Unmatched junction bases numbered 7, after V lost 2 bases and J lost 5 bases. The CDR3 is 16 amino acids. CDR3 DNA sequence: TGTGCCAGTAGTATAACCGGAGCGGGGGGTAACAATGAGCAGTTCTTC. Protein: CASSITGAGGNNEQFF.

This clone was detected a few times. The J gene is TRBJ1-2, the V gene TRBV14, with TRBD1 identical over 8 bases. The CDR3 is 18 amino acids. The V and J ends lost 3 bases and 0 bases, in that order; junction bases with no gene match: 12. The germline V gene encodes CDR1 SGHDN and CDR2 FVKESK. The CDR3 coding sequence is TGTGCCAGCAGCCACCGAACAGGGGGGATCTCGACTAACTATGGCTACACCTTC. This encodes CASSHRTGGISTNYGYTF.

The V gene is TRBV5-1, the J gene TRBJ1-4; D possibly corresponds to TRBD1 (6 bases). The CDR3 is made up of 14 amino acids. The V and J ends lost 1 base and 7 bases respectively, with 11 bases between them. CDR1 is SGHRS, CDR2 YFSETQ, per germline. The CDR3 DNA reads TGCGCCAGCAGCTTGTCTGGGGGCCGTGAAAAACTGTTTTTT. Protein: CASSLSGGREKLFF. Full variable domain (outside the CDR3, taken from reference TRBV5-1 and TRBJ1-4): KAGVTQTPRYLIKTRGQQVTLSCSPISGHRSVSWYQQTPGQGLQFLFEYFSETQRNKGNFPGRFSGRQFSNSRSEMNVSTLELGDSALYLCASSLSGGREKLFFGSGTQLSVL.

This chain joins TRBV24-1 and TRBJ2-5; 8 bases match TRBD1. The junction had 2 bases not matched to a gene; V was cut back by 4 bases and J by 2 bases. There are 14 residues in the CDR3. Germline V lookup: CDR1 KGHDR, CDR2 SFDVKD. This CDR3 is CATSEDRGQETQYF. The CDR3 region has the DNA TGTGCCACCAGTGAAGACAGGGGACAAGAGACCCAGTACTTC.